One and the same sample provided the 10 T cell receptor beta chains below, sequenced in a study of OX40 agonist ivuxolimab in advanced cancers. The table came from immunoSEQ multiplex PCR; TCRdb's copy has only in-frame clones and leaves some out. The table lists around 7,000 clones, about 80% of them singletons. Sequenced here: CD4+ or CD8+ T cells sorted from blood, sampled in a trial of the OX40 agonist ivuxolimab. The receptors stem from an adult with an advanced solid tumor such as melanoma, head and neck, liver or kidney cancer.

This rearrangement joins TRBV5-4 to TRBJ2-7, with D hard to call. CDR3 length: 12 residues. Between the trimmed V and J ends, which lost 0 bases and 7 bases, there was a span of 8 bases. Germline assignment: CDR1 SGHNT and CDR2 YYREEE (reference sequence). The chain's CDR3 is CASSLGDWEQYF. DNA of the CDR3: TGTGCCAGCAGCTTGGGGGATTGGGAGCAGTACTTC. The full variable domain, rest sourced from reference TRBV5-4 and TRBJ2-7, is ETGVTQSPTHLIKTRGQQVTLRCSSQSGHNTVSWYQQALGQGPQFIFQYYREEENGRGNFPPRFSGLQFPNYSSELNVNALELDDSALYLCASSLGDWEQYFGPGTRLTVT.

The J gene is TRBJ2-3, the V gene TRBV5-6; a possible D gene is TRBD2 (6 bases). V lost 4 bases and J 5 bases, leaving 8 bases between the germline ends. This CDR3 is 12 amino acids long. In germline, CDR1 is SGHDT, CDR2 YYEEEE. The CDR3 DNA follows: TGTGCCAGCAGCCCCGGGGGAGATACGCAGTATTTT. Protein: CASSPGGDTQYF. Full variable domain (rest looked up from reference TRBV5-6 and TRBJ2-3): DAGVTQSPTHLIKTRGQQVTLRCSPKSGHDTVSWYQQALGQGPQFIFQYYEEEERQRGNFPDRFSGHQFPNYSSELNVNALLLGDSALYLCASSPGGDTQYFGPGTRLTVL.

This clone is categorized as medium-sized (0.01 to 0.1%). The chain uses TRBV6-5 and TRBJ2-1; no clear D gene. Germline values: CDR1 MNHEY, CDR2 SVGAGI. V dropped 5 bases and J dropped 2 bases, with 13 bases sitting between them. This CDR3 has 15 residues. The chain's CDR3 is CASSVAEPAYNEQFF. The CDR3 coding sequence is TGTGCCAGCAGTGTCGCGGAACCAGCCTACAATGAGCAGTTCTTC.

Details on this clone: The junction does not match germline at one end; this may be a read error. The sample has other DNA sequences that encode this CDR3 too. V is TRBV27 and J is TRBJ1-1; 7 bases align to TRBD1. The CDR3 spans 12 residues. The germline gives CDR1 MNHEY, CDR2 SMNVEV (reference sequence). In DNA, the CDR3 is TGTGCCGTCCAGGGGGGTAGTGGTGAAGCCTTCTTT. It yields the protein CAVQGGSGEAFF.

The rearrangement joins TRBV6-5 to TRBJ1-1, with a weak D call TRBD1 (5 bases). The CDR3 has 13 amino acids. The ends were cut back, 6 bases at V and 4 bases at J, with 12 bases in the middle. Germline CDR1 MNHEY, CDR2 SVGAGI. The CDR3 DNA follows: TGTGCCAGCAGACTTCAGGGCTTCACTGAAGCTTTCTTT. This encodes CASRLQGFTEAFF.

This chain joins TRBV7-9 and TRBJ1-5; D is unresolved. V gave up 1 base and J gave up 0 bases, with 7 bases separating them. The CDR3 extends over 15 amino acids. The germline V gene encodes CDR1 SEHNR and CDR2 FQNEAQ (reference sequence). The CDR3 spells CASSLGQISNQPQHF. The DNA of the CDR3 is TGTGCCAGCAGCTTAGGGCAGATTAGCAATCAGCCCCAGCATTTT.

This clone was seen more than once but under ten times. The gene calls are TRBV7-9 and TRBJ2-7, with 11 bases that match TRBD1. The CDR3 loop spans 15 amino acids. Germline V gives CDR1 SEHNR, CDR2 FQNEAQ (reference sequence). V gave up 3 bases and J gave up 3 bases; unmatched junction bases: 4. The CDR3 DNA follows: TGTGCCAGCAGCTTTGGACAGGGGGCAATCTACGAGCAGTACTTC. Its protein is CASSFGQGAIYEQYF.

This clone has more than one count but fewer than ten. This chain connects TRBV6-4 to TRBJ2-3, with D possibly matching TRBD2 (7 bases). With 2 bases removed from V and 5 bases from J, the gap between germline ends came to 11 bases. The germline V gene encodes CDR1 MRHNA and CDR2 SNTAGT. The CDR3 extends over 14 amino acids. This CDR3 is CASSDGGAEDTQYF. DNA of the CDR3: TGTGCCAGCAGTGACGGGGGGGCCGAAGATACGCAGTATTTT.

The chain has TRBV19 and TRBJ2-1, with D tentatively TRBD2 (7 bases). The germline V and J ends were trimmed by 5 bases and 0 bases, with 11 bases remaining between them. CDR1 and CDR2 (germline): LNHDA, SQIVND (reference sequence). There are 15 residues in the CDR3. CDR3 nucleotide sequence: TGTGCCAGTAGTCGAGGGGGGGTCTCCTACAATGAGCAGTTCTTC. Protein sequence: CASSRGGVSYNEQFF. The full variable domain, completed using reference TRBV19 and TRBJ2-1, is DGGITQSPKYLFRKEGQNVTLSCEQNLNHDAMYWYRQDPGQGLRLIYYSQIVNDFQKGDIAEGYSVSREKKESFPLTVTSAQKNPTAFYLCASSRGGVSYNEQFFGPGTRLTVL.

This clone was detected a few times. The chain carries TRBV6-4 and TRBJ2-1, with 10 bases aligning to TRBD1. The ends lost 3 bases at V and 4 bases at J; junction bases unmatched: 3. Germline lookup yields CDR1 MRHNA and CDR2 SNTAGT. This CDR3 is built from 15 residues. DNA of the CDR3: TGTGCCAGCAGTGAGGGGACAGGGGATTACAATGAGCAGTTCTTC. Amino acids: CASSEGTGDYNEQFF.